The next 26 T cell receptor beta chains were all read from a single sample in a study of graft-versus-host responses after intestinal transplantation. Assay: immunoSEQ multiplex PCR; the TCRdb copy retains only in-frame clones and omits some. This table has around 3,000 clones, about 92% appearing once. This sample comprised bone marrow, obtained more than 350 days after transplant. These receptors were taken from a human patient who received an intestinal transplant, so some T cells may come from the graft donor.

This sequence joins TRBV6-9 and TRBJ2-2; D call uncertain. V lost 3 bases, J lost 5 bases, and 7 bases lay in between. The germline V gene has CDR1 MNHGY and CDR2 SVAAGI. The CDR3 is 13 residues long. The CDR3 protein is CASSYSTTGELFF. The CDR3 DNA sequence: TGTGCCAGCAGTTACTCGACAACCGGGGAGCTGTTTTTT.

This clone is a singleton in its sample. The junction does not match germline at one end; this may be a read error. The chain links TRBV11-2 to TRBJ2-7; 11 bases fit TRBD1. The CDR3 extends over 15 amino acids. Germline CDR1 SGHAT, CDR2 FQNNGV. CDR3 DNA: TGCGCCAGCAGCTTTGGGACAGGGGGCTCCTACGAGCAGTACTTC. Translation gives CASSFGTGGSYEQYF.

The genes are TRBV5-5 and TRBJ2-2, with 11 positions matching TRBD2. CDR3 length equals 18 residues. J was trimmed by 5 bases and V by 0 bases; bases with no gene match: 9. Germline V lookup: CDR1 SGHKS, CDR2 YYEKEE (reference sequence). The CDR3, as DNA: TGTGCCAGCAGCTTGGCTTTAGCGGGAGGGCCAGGGACCGGGGAGCTGTTTTTT. Protein product: CASSLALAGGPGTGELFF. Full variable domain (outside the CDR3, taken from reference TRBV5-5 and TRBJ2-2): DAGVTQSPTHLIKTRGQQVTLRCSPISGHKSVSWYQQVLGQGPQFIFQYYEKEERGRGNFPDRFSARQFPNYSSELNVNALLLGDSALYLCASSLALAGGPGTGELFFGEGSRLTVL.

The chain employs TRBV5-1 and TRBJ2-7, with 9 bases aligning to TRBD1. CDR1 SGHRS and CDR2 YFSETQ come from the germline V gene. The CDR3 covers 17 residues. Trimming at V came to 1 base and at J to 0 bases, leaving 8 bases not matched to a gene. CDR3 sequence reads: CASSLTSTGGLSYEQYF. DNA of the CDR3: TGCGCCAGCAGCTTGACATCGACAGGGGGTCTCTCCTACGAGCAGTACTTC. Complete variable domain (other parts from reference TRBV5-1 and TRBJ2-7): KAGVTQTPRYLIKTRGQQVTLSCSPISGHRSVSWYQQTPGQGLQFLFEYFSETQRNKGNFPGRFSGRQFSNSRSEMNVSTLELGDSALYLCASSLTSTGGLSYEQYFGPGTRLTVT.

This chain links TRBV6-1 with TRBJ2-7; D is undetermined. Germline CDR1 reads MNHNS; CDR2 reads SASEGT. The V and J ends lost 3 bases and 1 base respectively, with 7 bases between them. This CDR3 has 13 amino acids. The CDR3 bases are TGTGCCAGCAGTGAGGTTGTTTCCTACGAGCAGTACTTC. It is translated as CASSEVVSYEQYF.

V is TRBV19 and J is TRBJ1-6, with TRBD1 as a possible D gene (5 bases). CDR1 and CDR2 (germline): LNHDA, SQIVND (reference sequence). Trimming removed 5 bases from V and 6 bases from J, with 8 bases in between. This CDR3 spans 13 amino acids. The CDR3 reads CASSGTGNSPLHF. The CDR3 region has the DNA TGTGCCAGTAGTGGGACGGGTAATTCACCCCTCCACTTT.

This rearrangement joins TRBV18 to TRBJ2-7; TRBD1 matches 7 bases. V trimming: 2 bases; J trimming: 0 bases; junction bases outside the gene matches: 7. Germline V gene lookup returns CDR1 KGHSH and CDR2 LQKENI. This CDR3 contains 16 residues. The CDR3 sequence is CASSPRGQRLSYEQYF. In DNA form, the CDR3 reads TGTGCCAGCTCACCAAGGGGACAGCGACTCTCCTACGAGCAGTACTTC. The whole variable domain, filled in from reference TRBV18 and TRBJ2-7, reads NAGVMQNPRHLVRRRGQEARLRCSPMKGHSHVYWYRQLPEEGLKFMVYLQKENIIDESGMPKERFSAEFPKEGPSILRIQQVVRGDSAAYFCASSPRGQRLSYEQYFGPGTRLTVT.

V is TRBV4-1 and J is TRBJ2-5; 9 bases line up with TRBD2. Germline CDR1 and CDR2: MGHRA and YSYEKL. The CDR3 is 15 amino acids. After removal of 0 bases from V and 3 bases from J, the junction contained 2 bases not matched to a gene. CDR3 loop: CASSQESGRKETQYF. The CDR3 DNA reads TGCGCCAGCAGCCAAGAGAGCGGGAGGAAAGAGACCCAGTACTTC.

The V gene is TRBV6-1, the J gene TRBJ2-1; 12 positions agree with TRBD2. CDR1 MNHNS and CDR2 SASEGT come from the germline V gene. The CDR3 has 15 residues. Unmatched junction bases numbered 4, after V lost 5 bases and J lost 5 bases. CDR3 sequence (DNA): TGTGCCAGCAGTCTGACTAGCGGGAGTAACAATGAGCAGTTCTTC. Protein product: CASSLTSGSNNEQFF.

V gene TRBV14 combines with J gene TRBJ2-1; D tentatively reads TRBD1 or TRBD2 (6 bases each). The ends were cut back, 1 base at V and 3 bases at J, with 10 bases in the middle. CDR1 SGHDN and CDR2 FVKESK come from the germline V gene. This CDR3 region has 15 residues. The CDR3 here is CASSQVGGIYNEQFF. The CDR3 nucleotides read TGTGCCAGCAGCCAAGTAGGGGGGATCTACAATGAGCAGTTCTTC.

This chain uses TRBV29-1 with TRBJ1-3, with D maybe TRBD1 (5 bases). Germline V gene data show CDR1 as SQVTM and CDR2 as ANQGSEA. The CDR3 runs to 14 residues. With 5 bases removed from V and 4 bases from J, the gap between germline ends came to 15 bases. In DNA form, the CDR3 reads TGCAGCGTTCGAACTGGGGCGGCGGGAAACACCATATATTTT. The encoded protein is CSVRTGAAGNTIYF.

The V and J genes are TRBV7-9 and TRBJ1-4; D unresolved. With 5 bases removed from V and 0 bases from J, the gap between germline ends came to 7 bases. The germline V gene encodes CDR1 SEHNR and CDR2 FQNEAQ (reference sequence). The CDR3 totals 14 residues. The CDR3 coding sequence is TGTGCCAGCAGCCCATACGCAACTAATGAAAAACTGTTTTTT. Encoded protein: CASSPYATNEKLFF.

The rearrangement links TRBV7-6 to TRBJ2-2; TRBD1 aligns across 8 bases. J gave up 5 bases and V 6 bases, and 8 bases lay outside the gene matches. Germline loops: CDR1 SGHVS, CDR2 FNYEAQ. The CDR3 length is 15 residues. This CDR3 reads CASSLNRGATGELFF. In nucleotides, the CDR3 is TGTGCCAGCAGTTTAAACAGGGGGGCGACCGGGGAGCTGTTTTTT.

This rearrangement joins TRBV18 to TRBJ2-7; D not resolved. The CDR3 has 13 residues. Germline V CDR1 and CDR2: KGHSH, LQKENI. Trimming removed 3 bases at V and 0 bases at J, with 6 bases between. The CDR3 here is CASSPSASYEQYF. The CDR3 DNA sequence: TGTGCCAGCTCACCCTCGGCCTCCTACGAGCAGTACTTC.

The J gene is TRBJ2-3, the V gene TRBV5-1; no clear D. V shed 3 bases and J shed 2 bases, with 13 bases lying between them. The CDR3 is 15 amino acids. Germline V gives CDR1 SGHRS, CDR2 YFSETQ. This CDR3 reads CASSSFTHFTDTQYF. CDR3 nucleotides: TGCGCCAGCAGCTCGTTTACGCATTTCACAGATACGCAGTATTTT.

The chain combines TRBV9 with TRBJ1-5; TRBD1 is a possible D gene (5 bases). V was shortened by 2 bases and J by 6 bases, with 12 bases between the two germline ends. There are 14 residues in the CDR3. Per the germline V gene, CDR1 is SGDLS and CDR2 is YYNGEE. In nucleotides, the CDR3 is TGTGCCAGCAGCGTTGGCAGGGATAGTCAGCCCCAGCATTTT. It is translated as CASSVGRDSQPQHF.

The rearrangement links TRBV10-2 to TRBJ1-1, with D hard to call. This CDR3 spans 13 amino acids. V dropped 0 bases and J dropped 8 bases, with 10 bases sitting between them. CDR1 and CDR2 (germline): WSHSY, SAAADI. CDR3 nucleotides: TGCGCCAGCAGTGAGTCGATGAGCGCGGAAGCTTTCTTT. Its protein is CASSESMSAEAFF.

The CDR3: CSVPQGESYEQYF. As DNA, the CDR3 is TGCAGCGTACCACAGGGGGAAAGCTACGAGCAGTACTTC. V is TRBV29-1 and J is TRBJ2-7; 8 nucleotides line up with TRBD1. Losses at the gene ends were 6 bases for V and 3 bases for J; bases not matched to a gene: 7. The germline V gene has CDR1 SQVTM and CDR2 ANQGSEA. This CDR3 is 13 amino acids long.

The DNA of the CDR3 is TGCGCCAGCAGCCAAAGGAGACTTAGCGGGATGCCCTACGAGCAGTACTTC. This translates into CASSQRRLSGMPYEQYF. V usage is TRBV4-1 and J usage is TRBJ2-7; 8 nucleotides line up with TRBD2. Germline V gene lookup returns CDR1 MGHRA and CDR2 YSYEKL. This CDR3 has 17 residues. V was pared by 2 bases and J by 2 bases, with 11 bases of the junction left unmatched.

This chain links TRBV21-1 with TRBJ2-1; TRBD2 is taken as the D call from the table, unchecked against the DNA. TRBV21-1 is designated a pseudogene. There are 19 residues in the CDR3. CDR3 protein: CASSLRGRREGGSYNEQFF. Written as DNA, the CDR3 is TGTGCCAGCAGCCTCAGAGGGCGCCGAGAGGGAGGCTCCTACAATGAGCAGTTCTTC.

The chain employs TRBV5-1 and TRBJ2-3, with 12 bases matching TRBD2. The CDR3 covers 17 residues. V trimming: 7 bases; J trimming: 3 bases; junction bases outside the gene matches: 12. The germline V gene encodes CDR1 SGHRS and CDR2 YFSETQ. The CDR3 is CASRPSGLAGLTDTQYF. The CDR3 DNA sequence: TGCGCCAGCCGACCGTCGGGACTAGCGGGCTTAACAGATACGCAGTATTTT. The entire variable domain, with the rest obtained from reference TRBV5-1 and TRBJ2-3, is as follows: KAGVTQTPRYLIKTRGQQVTLSCSPISGHRSVSWYQQTPGQGLQFLFEYFSETQRNKGNFPGRFSGRQFSNSRSEMNVSTLELGDSALYLCASRPSGLAGLTDTQYFGPGTRLTVL.

The rearrangement uses TRBV11-2 and TRBJ2-2, with TRBD2 matching 8 bases. The germline V gene encodes CDR1 SGHAT and CDR2 FQNNGV. The junction had 7 bases not matched to a gene; V was cut back by 4 bases and J by 0 bases. The CDR3 is made up of 17 amino acids. The CDR3 spells CASSSTRLASNTGELFF. DNA for the CDR3: TGTGCCAGCAGCTCGACCCGACTAGCGTCGAACACCGGGGAGCTGTTTTTT.

With regard to this clone: Within the sample, other DNA sequences also encode this same CDR3. The V call is TRBV7-3, the J call TRBJ2-1, with a possible D match to TRBD2 (6 bases). V dropped 5 bases and J dropped 7 bases, with 18 bases sitting between them. Germline lookup yields CDR1 SGHTA and CDR2 FQGTGA. The CDR3 length is 15 residues. The CDR3 reads CASSPFGGGRNEQFF. The CDR3 nucleotides are TGTGCCAGCAGCCCATTCGGTGGGGGGAGAAATGAGCAGTTCTTC.

V and J are TRBV21-1 and TRBJ2-1. TRBV21-1 is a listed pseudogene. This CDR3 region has 17 residues. The CDR3 DNA reads TGTGCCAGCAGGGATAGATTGCTACACCATTCCGACAATGAGCAGTTCTTC. This gives the protein CASRDRLLHHSDNEQFF.

The rearrangement joins TRBV4-1 to TRBJ1-5; no clear D. CDR1 and CDR2 (germline): MGHRA, YSYEKL. With 1 base removed from V and 4 bases from J, the gap between germline ends came to 8 bases. This CDR3 contains 14 residues. The CDR3 region has the DNA TGCGCCAGCAGCCAAGGGGGTTTTAATCAGCCCCAGCATTTT. Translating gives CASSQGGFNQPQHF.

The genes are TRBV10-3 and TRBJ2-7, with 10 bases matching TRBD1. J was trimmed by 4 bases and V by 3 bases; bases with no gene match: 12. Germline values: CDR1 ENHRY, CDR2 SYGVKD. The CDR3 contains 17 residues. In DNA form, the CDR3 reads TGTGCCATCAGTGAAGGCCCAGGGGACAGGGGTAGGTACGAGCAGTACTTC. The encoded protein is CAISEGPGDRGRYEQYF.